What follows describes a single T cell receptor (beta chain). This clone came up a few times. Its antigen is still unknown. It has no much larger one-base neighbor in the sample; base qualities were not kept. Libraries were constructed by the immunoSEQ multiplex PCR assay. For most patients, genomic DNA was isolated using the Qiagen DNeasy Blood and Tissue Kit and was shipped frozen to Adaptive Biotechnologies for TCR sequencing. Adaptive Biotechnologies carried out high-throughput TCR-beta CDR3 sequencing of genomic DNA for most patients. In the authors' own workflow: TCR sequencing data were retrieved from Adaptive's ImmunoSEQ software for about 17 patients, whereas three other patients were processed with MiXCR and VDJtools. CD4 versus CD8 sorting errors were corrected by removing sequences found in both subsets at a frequency ratio below 5:1. CDR3 nucleotide sequences shared between donor and recipient were removed because the origin of such sequences could not be assigned. At least 2-fold expansion over unstimulated cells and a minimum CFSE-low frequency of 0.002% (template counts) or 0.001% (read counts) were required for clones to be classified as alloreactive. A clone was considered mappable if detected in the sequenced pre-transplant spleen, lymph node, or MLR CFSE-low populations of the donor or recipient. Cumulative frequency of alloreactive clones was calculated as a percentage of all sequences weighted by copy number. TCRdb retrieved this table from immuneACCESS and kept in-frame rearrangements only. Not all clones are present; in checked studies, unresolved V genes account for under half, and no reason is known for the remainder. V and J calls and clone size are copied from that table; D and trimming were computed from the DNA. This sample has some 110,000 clones in its table, and approximately 84% of those were observed once. In total, the top ten clones hold roughly 0.9% of the sample.

This entry belongs to a study of graft-versus-host responses after intestinal transplantation (dated by TCRdb to the early 2020s). About the investigation overall: Multivisceral, liver-intestinal, or isolated intestinal transplants were received by the recipients. Every recipient was given anti-thymocyte globulin induction, followed by approximately three years of maintenance tacrolimus and steroids. Bulk TCR-beta CDR3 sequencing was used to track graft-versus-host and host-versus-graft alloreactive T cell clones in the graft, circulation and bone marrow after intestinal transplantation. Alloreactive clones were identified by sequencing pre-transplant mixed lymphocyte reaction products and comparing these products with unstimulated pre-transplant donor and recipient T cells. Of the roughly 24 intestinal transplant recipients enrolled in the cohort, one of whom was a retransplant, a few patients without pretransplant specimens were excluded. A peak of at least 4% donor T cells among recipient peripheral blood mononuclear cells was the definition used for donor T cell macrochimerism. Instead of going to the commercial service, samples from a few later patients were sequenced in-house on an Illumina MiSeq and processed with MiXCR.

The time point label corresponds to: cells obtained before transplantation from donor or recipient. CD3+CD4+ and CD3+CD8+ populations were FACS-sorted from unstimulated pre-transplant donor and recipient cells taken from spleen or lymph nodes. Broader findings and caveats from the paper: Early after transplant, declines in HvG clones were associated with peak levels of circulating GvH clones. GvH clones turned up in recipient bone marrow, with some appearing earlier in ileal mucosa or blood, a pattern consistent with an intestinal mucosal origin. The conclusions were limited by the relatively low number and heterogeneity of the intestinal transplant patients. Patients with donor T cell macrochimerism had high GvH to HvG T cell clonal ratios in their allografts.

The source of this sequence is a human donor who received an intestinal transplant. Sequenced material: unstimulated CD4+ T cells sorted from spleen or lymph node cells, taken before intestinal transplant.

The DNA sequence is TGTGCCAGCAGTTACGACATTCGGCCGGGAAACACCATATATTTT. Its product reads: CASSYDIRPGNTIYF. This chain is built from TRBV6-6 and TRBJ1-3; the D segment cannot be called with confidence. Spanning cysteine to phenylalanine, the CDR3 consists of 15 amino acids. The only DNA kept is the CDR3, 45 bases in frame from the first base. Looking up the germline V gene (reference sequence) yields CDR1 MNHNY and CDR2 SVGAGI. Between the V and J ends, shortened by 2 bases and 4 bases respectively, the junction contains 12 bases.